The 14 T cell receptor beta chains reported below all come from one sample, sequenced in a study of T cells in Graves' hyperthyroidism and ophthalmopathy. Using RNA transcripts as the source, TCR beta CDR3 regions were amplified. First-round RT-PCR of the TCR CDR3 relied on the HTBI primer set. Using its own MiXCR run on the multiplex PCR reads, TCRdb lists one record per CDR3 protein. This table has 340,000 or so distinct CDR3 sequences, approximately 15% appearing once. The sample comprised blood. Receptor source: a man aged 25 to 45 with Graves' hyperthyroidism.

This clonotype was counted at least ten times. The chain has TRBV18 and TRBJ2-6, with D possibly being TRBD2 (5 bases). The CDR3 is made up of 17 amino acids. The V gene's germline CDR1 is KGHSH and CDR2 LQKENI. With 0 bases removed from V and 5 bases from J, the gap between germline ends came to 14 bases. As DNA, the CDR3 is TGTGCCAGCTCACCACCGAAGGAGGTGCTGTGGGCCAACGTCCTGACTTTC. Translated, it gives CASSPPKEVLWANVLTF.

The chain carries TRBV2 and TRBJ2-3; 7 bases are a match to TRBD2. V gave up 6 bases and J gave up 2 bases; unmatched junction bases: 14. The length of the CDR3 is 17 residues. Germline CDR1 reads SNHLY; CDR2 reads FYNNEI. The CDR3, as DNA: TGTGCCAGCAGCCAAGTTGGCGAGCGGGGATACACAGATACGCAGTATTTT. Its translation: CASSQVGERGYTDTQYF.

The J gene is TRBJ2-1, the V gene TRBV7-2, with D perhaps matching TRBD1 or TRBD2 (6 bases each). V lost 5 bases to trimming and J lost 4 bases, with 12 bases between them. This CDR3 region has 14 residues. Germline values: CDR1 SGHTA, CDR2 FQGNSA. CDR3 protein: CASSPEGGYNEQFF. The CDR3 coding sequence is TGTGCCAGCAGCCCCGAGGGGGGATACAATGAGCAGTTCTTC.

This clonotype was seen at least ten times. The rearrangement links TRBV2 to TRBJ2-7; 10 nucleotides line up with TRBD2. CDR3 size: 13 residues. Per germline, CDR1 SNHLY and CDR2 FYNNEI. J lost 5 bases, V lost 6 bases, and 4 bases had no gene match. The CDR3: CASREREGHEQYF. The CDR3 bases are TGTGCCAGCAGAGAGCGGGAGGGCCACGAGCAGTACTTC.

This chain links TRBV20-1 with TRBJ2-5; D possibly corresponds to TRBD2 (5 bases). This CDR3 is 13 amino acids long. The germline V and J ends were trimmed by 1 base and 7 bases, with 13 bases remaining between them. Germline V gives CDR1 DFQATT, CDR2 SNEGSKA (reference sequence). The CDR3, as DNA: TGCAGTGCTAGAGGCCGGCCGAGCGGGACCCAGTACTTC. Protein: CSARGRPSGTQYF.

This clonotype was observed a few times. The chain carries TRBV6-1 and TRBJ1-1; no reliable D call. CDR1 MNHNS and CDR2 SASEGT come from the germline V gene. This CDR3 contains 14 residues. Deletions cut 7 bases from V and 5 bases from J, with 17 bases between. CDR3: CASTYTGRGTEAFF. CDR3 nucleotide sequence: TGTGCCAGCACCTACACGGGGAGAGGGACTGAAGCTTTCTTT.

This clonotype was counted a few times. The V call is TRBV5-1, the J call TRBJ1-1; D might be TRBD1 (6 bases). Germline V gene sequence: CDR1 SGHRS, CDR2 YFSETQ. The germline V and J ends were trimmed by 0 bases and 0 bases, with 12 bases remaining between them. This CDR3 has 16 residues. The CDR3 nucleotides are TGCGCCAGCAGCTTGGGGGGGGGCCTCCTGAACACTGAAGCTTTCTTT. It codes for CASSLGGGLLNTEAFF.

The chain links TRBV19 to TRBJ2-1; TRBD1 aligns across 12 bases. The germline V gene encodes CDR1 LNHDA and CDR2 SQIVND (reference sequence). V trimming: 3 bases; J trimming: 2 bases; junction bases outside the gene matches: 5. The CDR3 is made up of 17 amino acids. The CDR3 loop reads CASSMGQGALAYNEQFF. Written as DNA, the CDR3 is TGTGCCAGTAGTATGGGACAGGGGGCTTTAGCCTACAATGAGCAGTTCTTC.

In its sample, this clonotype was seen a few times. The CDR3 is CASGLEMGEGIGELFF. The CDR3 bases are TGTGCTAGTGGTTTGGAGATGGGGGAGGGGATCGGGGAGCTGTTTTTT. This chain links TRBV12-5 with TRBJ2-2, with TRBD2 identical over 7 bases. Germline CDR1 LGHNT, CDR2 FRNRAP. With 1 base clipped from V and 7 bases from J, the junction kept 9 bases outside the gene matches. The CDR3 extends over 16 amino acids. Filled out from reference TRBV12-5 and TRBJ2-2, the complete variable domain reads DARVTQTPRHKVTEMGQEVTMRCQPILGHNTVFWYRQTMMQGLELLAYFRNRAPLDDSGMPKDRFSAEMPDATLATLKIQPSEPRDSAVYFCASGLEMGEGIGELFFGEGSRLTVL.

This clonotype appeared a few times. The chain joins TRBV2 to TRBJ1-5; D call uncertain. The CDR3 runs 16 residues. CDR1 SNHLY and CDR2 FYNNEI come from the germline V gene. The germline V and J ends were trimmed by 1 base and 9 bases, with 19 bases remaining between them. CDR3 sequence (DNA): TGTGCCAGCAGTGAAGAATTATTGGCCGAACGAGGGCCCCAGCATTTT. Amino acids: CASSEELLAERGPQHF.

This clonotype was seen many times. The DNA of the CDR3 is TGTGCCAGCAGTCGGGAGTACACAGATACGCAGTATTTT. This gives the protein CASSREYTDTQYF. V and J are TRBV11-3 and TRBJ2-3; weak D call: TRBD2 (6 bases). Trimming shortened V by 6 bases and J by 2 bases, and 9 bases separated the two germline ends. Germline V lookup: CDR1 SGHNT, CDR2 YENEEA. This CDR3 has 13 residues.

The table lists this clonotype with many counts. The chain recombines TRBV20-1 with TRBJ2-1, with 9 nucleotides matching TRBD1. The CDR3 loop spans 14 amino acids. Germline loops: CDR1 DFQATT, CDR2 SNEGSKA (reference sequence). Trimming took 5 bases from V and 2 from J; bases not matched to a gene: 4. The CDR3 nucleotides are TGCAGTGCTCGAAGACAGGGGGCCTACAATGAGCAGTTCTTC. Translated, it gives CSARRQGAYNEQFF.

In its sample, this clonotype was seen many times. The chain carries TRBV30 and TRBJ2-5; D is possibly TRBD2 (5 bases). Germline V gene lookup returns CDR1 GTSNPN and CDR2 SVGIG (reference sequence). CDR3 length equals 14 residues. Trimming took 4 bases from V and 6 from J, leaving 18 bases between them. DNA of the CDR3: TGTGCCTGGAATGGAGGTCCAGGTCATCAGACCCAGTACTTC. Translating gives CAWNGGPGHQTQYF. The variable domain in full, completed from reference TRBV30 and TRBJ2-5, reads SQTIHQWPATLVQPVGSPLSLECTVEGTSNPNLYWYRQAAGRGLQLLFYSVGIGQISSEVPQNLSASRPQDRQFILSSKKLLLSDSGFYLCAWNGGPGHQTQYFGPGTRLLVL.

The chain couples TRBV2 to TRBJ2-1, with D maybe TRBD2 (5 bases). Germline V CDR1 and CDR2: SNHLY, FYNNEI. The CDR3 runs 12 residues. V lost 5 bases to trimming and J lost 9 bases, with 11 bases between them. DNA for the CDR3: TGTGCCAGCAGTATGGAAGGGAGTGAGCAGTTCTTC. The encoded protein is CASSMEGSEQFF. Full variable domain (missing parts from reference TRBV2 and TRBJ2-1): EPEVTQTPSHQVTQMGQEVILRCVPISNHLYFYWYRQILGQKVEFLVSFYNNEISEKSEIFDDQFSVERPDGSNFTLKIRSTKLEDSAMYFCASSMEGSEQFFGPGTRLTVL.